The 20 T cell receptor beta chains reported below all come from one sample, sequenced in a study of early T cells in non-severe SARS-CoV-2 infection. From the 5' RACE reads, TCRdb called clonotypes with MiXCR, one entry per CDR3 protein. The sample shows 30,000 to 40,000 distinct CDR3 sequences, 4% to 5% of them seen only once. Sequencing used whole blood. The source is an adult who was a healthcare worker with PCR-confirmed SARS-CoV-2 infection or an uninfected control (not recorded which).

In its sample, this clonotype was seen many times. The CDR3 sequence is CASSILGLAGGIGEQFF. The CDR3 DNA sequence: TGTGCCAGTAGTATTCTCGGACTAGCGGGGGGGATTGGTGAGCAGTTCTTC. The chain carries TRBV19 and TRBJ2-1, with 15 bases lining up with TRBD2. Germline CDR1 and CDR2: LNHDA and SQIVND (reference sequence). This CDR3 has 17 amino acids. Losses at the gene ends were 3 bases for V and 9 bases for J; bases not matched to a gene: 9.

This clonotype was seen at least ten times. V is TRBV6-5 and J is TRBJ2-1; D may match TRBD1 or TRBD2 (5 bases each). Trimming removed 5 bases from V and 0 bases from J, with 14 bases in between. CDR1 MNHEY and CDR2 SVGAGI come from the germline V gene. CDR3 length: 16 amino acids. Here the CDR3 DNA reads TGTGCCAGCAGTACAACCGGGGCCACCTCCTACAATGAGCAGTTCTTC. Residues: CASSTTGATSYNEQFF.

This clonotype was counted ten times or more. V is TRBV18 and J is TRBJ1-2, with D tentatively TRBD1 (6 bases). V lost 4 bases and J lost 4, with 13 bases in between. Germline CDR1 reads KGHSH; CDR2 reads LQKENI. CDR3 length: 14 residues. CDR3 in DNA: TGTGCCAGCTCACGGGGGGCGGAGTCCTATGGCTACACCTTC. Its translation is CASSRGAESYGYTF.

This clonotype was seen ten or more times. The chain joins TRBV12-3 or TRBV12-4 to TRBJ2-3; D gene uncertain. V lost 10 bases to trimming and J lost 6 bases, with 17 bases between them. The CDR3 runs 13 residues. Here the CDR3 DNA reads TGTGCCATCAATGATGGTGCCGTGGATACGCAGTATTTT. This encodes CAINDGAVDTQYF.

This clonotype was seen ten or more times. The chain recombines TRBV29-1 with TRBJ2-4, with 9 nucleotides matching TRBD1. This CDR3 has 17 residues. With V trimmed by 2 bases and J by 2 bases, 10 bases remained unmatched. Germline V gene data show CDR1 as SQVTM and CDR2 as ANQGSEA. The CDR3 here is CSVELAGDRVTKNIQYF. The CDR3 DNA follows: TGCAGCGTTGAATTGGCCGGGGACAGGGTAACCAAAAACATTCAGTACTTC.

This clonotype was observed at least ten times. J is TRBJ2-7 and V is TRBV4-3, with 8 bases matching TRBD2. Germline V gene sequence: CDR1 LGHNA, CDR2 YSLEER. Losses at the gene ends were 4 bases for V and 0 bases for J; bases not matched to a gene: 11. This CDR3 is built from 17 residues. DNA of the CDR3: TGCGCCAGCAGCCCGACCGTCGGGGGGGCAAGCTCCTACGAGCAGTACTTC. Encoded protein: CASSPTVGGASSYEQYF.

This clonotype came up many times. This sequence joins TRBV5-1 and TRBJ1-1, with a weak D call TRBD1 (5 bases). Germline lookup yields CDR1 SGHRS and CDR2 YFSETQ. The ends were cut back, 0 bases at V and 8 bases at J, with 17 bases in the middle. The CDR3 contains 15 residues. The CDR3 spells CASSLEENRGSEAFF. CDR3 in DNA: TGCGCCAGCAGCTTGGAGGAGAACCGGGGCTCAGAAGCTTTCTTT.

The chain uses TRBV7-2 and TRBJ2-3; the match to TRBD2 covers 7 bases. There are 17 residues in the CDR3. After removal of 1 base from V and 4 bases from J, the junction contained 11 bases not matched to a gene. Germline CDR1 reads SGHTA; CDR2 reads FQGNSA. CDR3 residues: CASSLGPNGGTADTQYF. As DNA, the CDR3 is TGTGCCAGCAGCTTAGGACCCAACGGGGGGACTGCAGATACGCAGTATTTT.

In its sample, this clonotype was seen many times. V is TRBV5-1 and J is TRBJ1-6, with 7 bases matching TRBD1. The junction had 13 bases not matched to a gene; V was cut back by 1 base and J by 9 bases. CDR1 SGHRS and CDR2 YFSETQ come from the germline V gene. There are 17 residues in the CDR3. The DNA of the CDR3 is TGCGCCAGCAGCTTGCCTGGACAGGAGACCCAGGGTTCACCCCTCCACTTT. It codes for CASSLPGQETQGSPLHF.

This clonotype was counted at least ten times. The gene calls are TRBV4-1 and TRBJ1-1; D is unresolved. Deletions cut 3 bases from V and 3 bases from J, with 20 bases between. This CDR3 is 17 amino acids long. Germline CDR1 and CDR2: MGHRA and YSYEKL. The DNA of the CDR3 is TGCGCCAGCAGCCAGATTCCGAGATTGTTGGGCTACACTGAAGCTTTCTTT. Residues: CASSQIPRLLGYTEAFF.

The chain combines TRBV6-1 with TRBJ2-7, with 11 positions matching TRBD2. The length of the CDR3 is 14 residues. With V trimmed by 9 bases and J by 2 bases, 6 bases remained unmatched. CDR1 and CDR2 from the germline V gene are MNHNS and SASEGT. CDR3 region: CASTGTSGTYEQYF. In DNA form, the CDR3 reads TGTGCCAGTACCGGGACTAGCGGAACCTACGAGCAGTACTTC.

This clonotype came up many times. CDR3 sequence (DNA): TGTGCCAGCAGCTTAGGGCAGTTCACAGATACGCAGTATTTT. This gives the protein CASSLGQFTDTQYF. V and J are TRBV7-7 and TRBJ2-3; D gene unclear. This CDR3 has 14 amino acids. The V gene's germline CDR1 is SSHAT and CDR2 FNYEAQ (reference sequence). V lost 1 base to trimming and J lost 2 bases, with 7 bases between them.

This clonotype was found many times. The rearrangement joins TRBV6-5 to TRBJ2-7; TRBD2 matches 9 bases. In germline, CDR1 is MNHEY, CDR2 SVGAGI. V dropped 5 bases and J dropped 0; count of bases not matched to a gene: 2. The CDR3 totals 14 residues. The CDR3 sequence is CASSKAGGSYEQYF. The CDR3 DNA reads TGTGCCAGCAGTAAAGCGGGAGGCTCCTACGAGCAGTACTTC.

This clonotype was detected many times. The rearrangement uses TRBV14 and TRBJ2-2; 11 bases line up with TRBD2. Germline V gene sequence: CDR1 SGHDN, CDR2 FVKESK. V shed 1 base and J 6 bases; nucleotides not matched to a gene: 7. The CDR3 contains 17 residues. The CDR3 nucleotides read TGTGCCAGCAGCCAAGCTTTCCTAGCGGGAGGAGCCGGGGAGCTGTTTTTT. Amino acids: CASSQAFLAGGAGELFF.

In this sample, this clonotype turned up many times. The chain recombines TRBV7-3 with TRBJ2-3, with 7 bases identical to TRBD1. V shed 2 bases, J shed 4 bases, and the junction held 3 bases outside the gene matches. This CDR3 has 14 amino acids. CDR1 and CDR2 (germline): SGHTA, FQGTGA. CDR3 protein: CASSLEGAADTQYF. The CDR3 DNA reads as TGTGCCAGCAGCTTAGAGGGGGCTGCAGATACGCAGTATTTT.

This clonotype came up many times. The rearrangement uses TRBV18 and TRBJ2-7; D might be TRBD2 (6 bases). The V end lost 3 bases, the J end lost 4 bases, and 16 bases lay between the germline ends. Germline V lookup: CDR1 KGHSH, CDR2 LQKENI. CDR3 length equals 15 residues. CDR3 coding DNA: TGTGCCAGCTCACCGGGGGGACCCCAAAGATACGAGCAGTACTTC. Translation gives CASSPGGPQRYEQYF.

This clonotype was found many times. V gene TRBV4-2 combines with J gene TRBJ2-7, with TRBD1 matching 8 bases. The CDR3 runs 18 residues. Per germline, CDR1 LGHNA and CDR2 YNFKEQ. V was clipped by 0 bases and J by 7 bases; unmatched bases: 17. The CDR3 sequence is CASSQEWDKDRDEGEQYF. DNA of the CDR3: TGTGCCAGCAGCCAAGAATGGGACAAGGACAGGGACGAGGGGGAGCAGTACTTC.

This clonotype has ten or more counts. One junction end disagrees with the germline gene, perhaps due to a read error. The rearrangement links TRBV5-1 to TRBJ2-7, with 10 bases fitting TRBD1. Germline V lookup: CDR1 SGHRS, CDR2 YFSETQ. This CDR3 is built from 15 residues. The CDR3 loop is CASSLATGGSDEQYF. The CDR3 DNA reads TGCGCCAGCAGCTTGGCGACAGGGGGCTCCGACGAGCAGTACTTC. The entire variable domain, with the rest obtained from reference TRBV5-1 and TRBJ2-7, is as follows: KAGVTQTPRYLIKTRGQQVTLSCSPISGHRSVSWYQQTPGQGLQFLFEYFSETQRNKGNFPGRFSGRQFSNSRSEMNVSTLELGDSALYLCASSLATGGSDEQYFGPGTRLTVT.

This clonotype was seen repeatedly, ten times or more. The V call is TRBV18, the J call TRBJ2-5, with no clear D. CDR1 KGHSH and CDR2 LQKENI come from the germline V gene. Trimming removed 5 bases at V and 1 base at J, with 8 bases between. This CDR3 comprises 13 residues. The CDR3 nucleotides read TGTGCCAGCTCAGAGATGGCCCAAGAGACCCAGTACTTC. Translated, it gives CASSEMAQETQYF.

This clonotype was counted ten times or more. This sequence joins TRBV6-1 and TRBJ2-2; 7 positions match TRBD1. The CDR3 sequence is 16 residues long. Germline V lookup: CDR1 MNHNS, CDR2 SASEGT. After removal of 11 bases from V and 4 bases from J, the junction contained 16 bases not matched to a gene. The DNA for the CDR3 is TGTGCCGGAAGTTTTTTGAGTCCAGGGGGCACCGGGGAGCTGTTTTTT. This translates into CAGSFLSPGGTGELFF.